This passage covers 7 T cell receptor beta chains from one sample sequenced in a study of T cell responses to AZD1222 COVID-19 vaccine (dated by TCRdb to the early 2020s). The library was obtained by the immunoSEQ multiplex PCR assay. TCRdb holds this immuneACCESS table with in-frame rearrangements only. Some clones are missing; in checked studies, unresolved V genes explain under half, and the rest has no known cause. The table for this sample lists approximately 130,000 clones; 85% to 90% of them were counted only once. The biggest ten clones account for 25% to 35% of the sample. The time point tag for this specimen amounts to: baseline before first vaccination. The source was peripheral blood, collected on day 0 of AZD1222 vaccination. These TCRs come from an adult in good health.

The V gene is TRBV19, the J gene TRBJ1-1; no clear D gene. The V end was cut by 3 bases, the J end by 5 bases, with 10 bases between. From germline, CDR1 is LNHDA and CDR2 SQIVND (reference sequence). This CDR3 region has 13 residues. This CDR3 reads CASSINRWTEAFF. The CDR3 DNA sequence: TGTGCCAGTAGTATCAACAGATGGACTGAAGCTTTCTTT.

The V call is TRBV5-1, the J call TRBJ1-1; TRBD1 matches at 9 bases. Germline trimming cut 2 bases from V and 6 bases from J; bases unmatched to any gene: 5. The CDR3 runs 14 residues. The germline V gene has CDR1 SGHRS and CDR2 YFSETQ. The CDR3 nucleotides read TGCGCCAGCAGCTTCACAGGGGGCGCGGCTGAAGCTTTCTTT. Protein: CASSFTGGAAEAFF.

This clone rates as medium-sized (0.01 to 0.1%). This chain's CDR3 is CASSQEAASGSYNEQFF. As DNA, the CDR3 is TGCGCCAGCAGCCAAGAGGCGGCAAGCGGATCCTACAATGAGCAGTTCTTC. The chain employs TRBV4-3 and TRBJ2-1; a possible D gene is TRBD2 (5 bases). Germline V gene lookup returns CDR1 LGHNA and CDR2 YSLEER. The CDR3 contains 17 residues. V lost 0 bases to trimming and J lost 1 base, with 13 bases between them.

This chain's CDR3 is CASSQVRVDTQYF. For the CDR3, the DNA is TGTGCCAGCAGCCAAGTTCGAGTCGATACGCAGTATTTT. This sequence joins TRBV3-1 (or the pseudogene TRBV3-2) and TRBJ2-3; D remains unclear. The CDR3 loop spans 13 amino acids. V lost 1 base and J 6 bases, leaving 8 bases between the germline ends. Germline V gene sequence: CDR1 LGHDT, CDR2 YNNKEL (reference sequence).

The chain recombines TRBV3-1 (or the pseudogene TRBV3-2) with TRBJ1-5, with D possibly TRBD1 on 5 matching bases. V was cut by 0 bases and J by 2 bases, with 11 bases left in between. Per germline, CDR1 LGHDT and CDR2 YNNKEL (reference sequence). The CDR3 extends over 16 amino acids. CDR3 bases: TGTGCCAGCAGCCAAGATGGAGGGGCGGGCAATCAGCCCCAGCATTTT. Its protein product is CASSQDGGAGNQPQHF.

V is TRBV6-1 and J is TRBJ2-7, with no clear D. Trimming took 3 bases from V and 7 from J, leaving 16 bases between them. The germline gives CDR1 MNHNS, CDR2 SASEGT. The CDR3 is 14 amino acids. The CDR3 coding sequence is TGTGCCAGCAGTGATTCCACGGGCCTCTATGAGCAGTACTTC. It specifies CASSDSTGLYEQYF.

The chain is built from TRBV9 and TRBJ2-7; TRBD1 matches 10 bases. The CDR3 length is 14 residues. V was pared by 0 bases and J by 5 bases, with 2 bases of the junction left unmatched. In germline, CDR1 is SGDLS, CDR2 YYNGEE. The DNA of the CDR3 is TGTGCCAGCAGCGTAGGAGGGACAGGGGACGAGCAGTACTTC. This translates into CASSVGGTGDEQYF. Full variable domain (remainder filled in from reference TRBV9 and TRBJ2-7): DSGVTQTPKHLITATGQRVTLRCSPRSGDLSVYWYQQSLDQGLQFLIQYYNGEERAKGNILERFSAQQFPDLHSELNLSSLELGDSALYFCASSVGGTGDEQYFGPGTRLTVT.